This is a list of T cell receptor beta chains from one sample in a study of blood T cell repertoires in COVID-19. Sequencing used immunoSEQ multiplex PCR; TCRdb keeps in-frame clones, though not all of them. The repertoire consists of some 57,000 clones, with 70% to 85% occurring once and the leading ten covering more than 9%. Sequenced input: peripheral blood. The receptor source for this set is a man older than 75 with COVID-19, enrolled during active disease. The conserved cysteine and the conserved F or W are not part of the CDR3 here. The order of the fields is V gene, D gene, CDR3 protein. The D gene is left open where the match is weak.

>TRBV29-1|NA
SESGGASGNTIY
>TRBV6-6|TRBD1
ASSRPGQGEPSGANVLT
>TRBV5-1|NA
ASSLRGQRANSPLH
>TRBV5-1|NA
ASSLGSSTDTQY
>TRBV12-3/TRBV12-4|NA
ASSRYNEQF
>TRBV5-1|NA
ASSLAPEVNQPQH
>TRBV30|NA
AWSGPGNQPQH
>TRBV28|NA
ASRNPDTYNEQF
>TRBV29-1|TRBD1
SVEPGTGGSGYT
>TRBV28|NA
ASSTSGATEAF
>TRBV9|NA
ASSVGPLQETQY
>TRBV5-1|TRBD2
ASSLASGSPNGELF
>TRBV5-5|NA
ASTPATLGQF
>TRBV4-2|TRBD2
ASSRWLAGGPEQGEQF
>TRBV4-3|TRBD1
ASSQQGVSYNEQF
>TRBV30|NA
AWSDGGASDNSPLH
>TRBV12-3/TRBV12-4|NA
ASASSTYGYT
>TRBV7-6|NA
ASSPRAGKDTEAF
>TRBV19|NA
ASSIPPEPQF
>TRBV4-1|NA
ASSQQGQENTGELF
>TRBV30|TRBD1
AWSPNPRDSSGYT
>TRBV3-1/TRBV3-2|NA
ASSQAGEPQH
>TRBV24-1|NA
ATSDFDGQITEAF
>TRBV29-1|NA
SVVSSSSGNTIY
>TRBV7-3|TRBD2
ASSLASGGPPNEQF
>TRBV27|TRBD2
ASSPIGGARRDTQY
>TRBV2|TRBD1
ASSEAIGTVKGGTEAF
>TRBV9|NA
ASSSSTGNTEAF
>TRBV5-5|NA
ASSPSGGRPGGYT
>TRBV7-2|TRBD1
ASSFSAGTEETQY
>TRBV3-1/TRBV3-2|TRBD2
ASSQRGLAGGGEQY
>TRBV7-2|TRBD2
ASSFSGGFQETQY